This T cell receptor beta chain was sequenced during a study of Ad26.COV2.S vaccination and SARS-CoV-2 variants. CDR1 and CDR2 from the germline V gene are SEHNR and FQNEAQ (reference sequence). The CDR3 has 15 amino acids. V was clipped by 5 bases and J by 4 bases, with 17 bases between them. Assay: immunoSEQ multiplex PCR; the TCRdb copy retains only in-frame clones and omits some. This table has 300,000 to 400,000 clones, 86% appearing once. Treatment noted: approximately 18 received Ad26.COV2.S at low or high dose, single or two shots; about 5 received placebo; per-sample allocation not given. Samples were taken on day 63 after the first vaccine or placebo injection. An adult donor aged 18-55 years was enrolled in Boston. This vaccine is an Ad26 vector that expresses the Wuhan-strain SARS-CoV-2 spike.

This specimen was peripheral blood, taken in a trial of Ad26.COV2.S vaccine versus placebo. The sequence derives from a person between 18 and 59 years old who received the Ad26.COV2.S COVID-19 vaccine or a placebo. This chain uses TRBV7-9 with TRBJ2-5; D is possibly TRBD1 (6 bases). The CDR3 spells CASSPKNRVLETQYF. The CDR3, as DNA: TGTGCCAGCAGCCCAAAGAACAGGGTTCTAGAGACCCAGTACTTC.